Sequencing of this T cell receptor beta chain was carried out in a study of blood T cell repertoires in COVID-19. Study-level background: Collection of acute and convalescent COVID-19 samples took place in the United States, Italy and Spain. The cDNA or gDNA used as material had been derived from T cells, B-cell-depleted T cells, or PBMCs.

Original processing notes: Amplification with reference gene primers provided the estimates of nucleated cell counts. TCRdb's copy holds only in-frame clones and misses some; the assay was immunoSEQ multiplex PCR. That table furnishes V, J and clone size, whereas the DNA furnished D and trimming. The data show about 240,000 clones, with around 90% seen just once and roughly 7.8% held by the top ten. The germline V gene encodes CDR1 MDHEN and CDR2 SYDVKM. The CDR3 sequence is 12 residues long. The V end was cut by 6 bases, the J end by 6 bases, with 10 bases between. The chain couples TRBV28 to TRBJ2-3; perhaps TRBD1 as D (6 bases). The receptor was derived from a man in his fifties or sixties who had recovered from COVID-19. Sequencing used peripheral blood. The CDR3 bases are TGTGCCAGCAGGGACAGCAGTGATACGCAGTATTTT. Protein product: CASRDSSDTQYF.